This TCR beta chain was found in a study of immune characterization of retroperitoneal liposarcoma (dated by TCRdb to the late 2010s). CDR1 and CDR2 were assigned from the germline V gene as MGHRA and YSYEKL. Relative to germline, V is 1 base shorter and J is 0 bases shorter, with 14 bases between their ends. Counted from cysteine to phenylalanine, this CDR3 has 17 amino acids. The sequence is cut down to CDR3 DNA, 51 bases in frame from base 1. This clonotype was detected only a few times. Its antigen has not been determined. Base quality data are lacking; no much larger clone is found one base away. The receptor library was made with PCR. The data were produced on a NextSeq 500. In-frame beta chains were kept once TCRdb had trimmed the public reads at Q25 with fastp and called clones with MiXCR. When rows share a CDR3 protein, they turn into one entry using the most common DNA and genes. This sample lists approximately 11,000 distinct CDR3 sequences; roughly 22% were detected once. The ten most abundant clones make up about 8.9% of the sample.

Material for sequencing was blood. The V and J segments used are TRBV4-1 and TRBJ2-3, with no confident D gene call. The sequence came from a female donor with retroperitoneal liposarcoma. The CDR3 protein: CASSQALVGSSTDTQYF. In nucleotides, the sequence is TGCGCCAGCAGCCAAGCCTTGGTGGGATCTAGCACAGATACGCAGTATTTT.